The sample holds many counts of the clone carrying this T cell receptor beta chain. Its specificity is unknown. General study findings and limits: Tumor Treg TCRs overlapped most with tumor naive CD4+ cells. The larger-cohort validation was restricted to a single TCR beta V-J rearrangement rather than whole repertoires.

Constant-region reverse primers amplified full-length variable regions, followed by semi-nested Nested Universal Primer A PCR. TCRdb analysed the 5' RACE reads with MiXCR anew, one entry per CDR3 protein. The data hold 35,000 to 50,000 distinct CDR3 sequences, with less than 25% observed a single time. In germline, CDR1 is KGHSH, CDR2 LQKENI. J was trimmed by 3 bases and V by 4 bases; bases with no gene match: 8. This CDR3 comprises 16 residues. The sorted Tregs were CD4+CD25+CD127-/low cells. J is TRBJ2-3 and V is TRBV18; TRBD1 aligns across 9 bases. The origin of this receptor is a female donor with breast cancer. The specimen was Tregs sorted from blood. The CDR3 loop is CASSRGAGTGTDTQYF. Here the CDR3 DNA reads TGTGCCAGCTCACGTGGGGCTGGGACAGGGACAGATACGCAGTATTTT.